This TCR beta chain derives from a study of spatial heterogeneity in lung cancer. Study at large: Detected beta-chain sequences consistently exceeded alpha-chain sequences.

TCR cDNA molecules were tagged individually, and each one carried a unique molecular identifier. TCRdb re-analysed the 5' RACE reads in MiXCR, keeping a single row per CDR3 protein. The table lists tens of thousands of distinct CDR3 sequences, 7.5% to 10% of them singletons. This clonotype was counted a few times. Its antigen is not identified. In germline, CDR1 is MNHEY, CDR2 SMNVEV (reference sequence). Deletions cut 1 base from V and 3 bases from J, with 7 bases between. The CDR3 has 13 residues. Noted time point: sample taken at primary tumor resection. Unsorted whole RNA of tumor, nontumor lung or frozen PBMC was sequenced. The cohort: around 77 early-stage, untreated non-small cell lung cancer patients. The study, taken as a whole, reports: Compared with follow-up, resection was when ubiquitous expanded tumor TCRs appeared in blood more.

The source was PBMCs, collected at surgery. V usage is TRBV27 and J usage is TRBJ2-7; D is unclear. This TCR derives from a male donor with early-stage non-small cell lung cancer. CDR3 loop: CASSLYAFYEQYF. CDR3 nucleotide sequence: TGTGCCAGCAGTTTATATGCTTTCTACGAGCAGTACTTC.